This T cell receptor beta chain was captured in a study of T cells in women clearing cervical HPV infection. Overall study findings and caveats: Each sample's T-cell count was unknown, possibly confounding richness.

The CDR3 has 14 residues. Losses at the gene ends were 3 bases for V and 4 bases for J; bases not matched to a gene: 2. CDR1 and CDR2 (germline): SGHAT, FQNNGV. About this clone: Its target is not known. The observed sequence ends 3 residues before the CDR3 terminus, with the missing tail filled in from the germline J gene. Other nucleotide sequences from this sample produce the same CDR3.

Method: immunoSEQ multiplex PCR; TCRdb's copy keeps in-frame clones and lacks some. This sample's table has roughly 34,000 clones. This chain connects TRBV11-2 to TRBJ1-1; 10 nucleotides match TRBD1. What was sequenced was blood buffy coat. The receptor was derived from a woman between 18 and 70 years old with a cervical HPV16 infection that either progressed to CIN3+ or cleared (not recorded which). The CDR3 bases that were read are TGTGCCAGCAGCTTGGACAGGGGGGGCACTGAA. This codes for CASSLDRGGTE. In full, the CDR3 reads CASSLDRGGTEAFF. Looking up the rest from reference TRBV11-2 and TRBJ1-1 gives the full variable domain: EAGVAQSPRYKIIEKRQSVAFWCNPISGHATLYWYQQILGQGPKLLIQFQNNGVVDDSQLPKDRFSAERLKGVDSTLKIQPAKLEDSAVYLCASSLDRGGTEAFFGQGTRLTVV.